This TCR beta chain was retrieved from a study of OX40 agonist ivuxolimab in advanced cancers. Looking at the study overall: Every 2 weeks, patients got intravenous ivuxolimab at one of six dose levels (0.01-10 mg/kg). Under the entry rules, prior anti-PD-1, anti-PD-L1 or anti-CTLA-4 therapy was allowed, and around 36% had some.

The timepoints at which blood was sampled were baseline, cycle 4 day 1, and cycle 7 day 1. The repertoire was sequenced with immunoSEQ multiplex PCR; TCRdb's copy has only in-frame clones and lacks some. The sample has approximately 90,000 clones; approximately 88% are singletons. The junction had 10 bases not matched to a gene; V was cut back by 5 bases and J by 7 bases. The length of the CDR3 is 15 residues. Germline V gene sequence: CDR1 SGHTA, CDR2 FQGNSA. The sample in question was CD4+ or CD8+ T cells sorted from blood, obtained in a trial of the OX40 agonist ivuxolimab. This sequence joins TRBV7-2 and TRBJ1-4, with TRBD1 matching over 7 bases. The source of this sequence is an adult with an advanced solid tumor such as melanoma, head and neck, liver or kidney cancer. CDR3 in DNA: TGTGCCAGCAGCATGGGGGGGGACAGCCGTGAAAAACTGTTTTTT. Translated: CASSMGGDSREKLFF. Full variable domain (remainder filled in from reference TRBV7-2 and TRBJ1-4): GAGVSQSPSNKVTEKGKDVELRCDPISGHTALYWYRQSLGQGLEFLIYFQGNSAPDKSGLPSDRFSAERTGGSVSTLTIQRTQQEDSAVYLCASSMGGDSREKLFFGSGTQLSVL.